The 20 T cell receptor beta chains reported below all come from one sample, sequenced in a study of control samples from healthy donors and cancer patients. The protocol was immunoSEQ multiplex PCR, while the TCRdb copy is restricted to in-frame clones and leaves out a portion. The sample lists approximately 97,000 clones; around four fifths were seen once. The sample consisted of blood. The receptor source for this set is a man aged 30 to 45 in good health.

This chain joins TRBV9 and TRBJ2-7; D tentatively fits TRBD1 or TRBD2 (5 bases each). The CDR3 extends over 14 amino acids. The germline gives CDR1 SGDLS, CDR2 YYNGEE. V was cut by 4 bases and J by 0 bases, with 11 bases left in between. CDR3 amino acids: CASSPRDGSYEQYF. CDR3 coding DNA: TGTGCCAGCAGCCCCCGGGACGGCTCCTACGAGCAGTACTTC.

As DNA, the CDR3 is TGTGCCAGCAGTTTACGAGACGAGCAGTACTTC. Its protein is CASSLRDEQYF. This chain links TRBV12-3 or TRBV12-4 with TRBJ2-7; D remains ambiguous. The CDR3 runs 11 residues. Deletions cut 2 bases from V and 5 bases from J, with 4 bases between.

The chain has TRBV7-7 and TRBJ1-5, with 7 positions matching TRBD1. Germline CDR1 and CDR2: SSHAT and FNYEAQ (reference sequence). This CDR3 is built from 13 residues. V shed 2 bases, J shed 7 bases, and the junction held 2 bases outside the gene matches. CDR3 in amino acids: CASSLNRGQPQHF. The CDR3 region has the DNA TGTGCCAGCAGCTTAAACAGGGGCCAGCCCCAGCATTTT.

The chain uses TRBV2 and TRBJ1-4; TRBD1 matches at 7 bases. The V and J ends lost 8 bases and 5 bases, in that order; junction bases with no gene match: 2. The germline V gene has CDR1 SNHLY and CDR2 FYNNEI. The CDR3 is 12 amino acids. The CDR3 DNA sequence: TGTGCCAGCTCGGGACAGAATGAAAAACTGTTTTTT. Amino acids: CASSGQNEKLFF.

The chain employs TRBV6-5 and TRBJ1-4; the D is unclear. V was shortened by 8 bases and J by 8 bases, with 18 bases between the two germline ends. CDR3 length: 14 amino acids. The germline gives CDR1 MNHEY, CDR2 SVGAGI. The CDR3: CASRLTGDSEKLFF. In DNA, the CDR3 is TGTGCCAGCCGGCTCACCGGGGATTCAGAAAAACTGTTTTTT.

For the CDR3, the DNA is TGTGCCAGCAGCTTCCAGGGGAGTGATCAGCCCCAGCATTTT. Its protein product is CASSFQGSDQPQHF. The chain employs TRBV7-9 and TRBJ1-5; a possible D gene is TRBD1 (6 bases). The CDR3 runs 14 residues. With 3 bases removed from V and 5 bases from J, the gap between germline ends came to 11 bases. Germline V gene lookup returns CDR1 SEHNR and CDR2 FQNEAQ (reference sequence). The variable domain in full, with the rest retrieved from reference TRBV7-9 and TRBJ1-5, is DTGVSQNPRHKITKRGQNVTFRCDPISEHNRLYWYRQTLGQGPEFLTYFQNEAQLEKSRLLSDRFSAERPKGSFSTLEIQRTEQGDSAMYLCASSFQGSDQPQHFGDGTRLSIL.

The V gene is TRBV9, the J gene TRBJ1-1; D gene ambiguous. This CDR3 region has 13 residues. V shed 0 bases and J shed 0 bases, with 3 bases lying between them. Per the germline V gene, CDR1 is SGDLS and CDR2 is YYNGEE. This CDR3 is CASSVALNTEAFF. CDR3 in DNA: TGTGCCAGCAGCGTAGCCCTGAACACTGAAGCTTTCTTT.

The chain uses TRBV29-1 and TRBJ2-1, with TRBD2 identical over 8 bases. Germline V gives CDR1 SQVTM, CDR2 ANQGSEA. Trimming removed 2 bases from V and 1 base from J; junction bases left unmatched: 1. CDR3 length equals 14 residues. In DNA form, the CDR3 reads TGCAGCGTTGAACCGGGGGGGTCCTACAATGAGCAGTTCTTC. Amino acids: CSVEPGGSYNEQFF.

The chain couples TRBV11-2 to TRBJ2-7; D may match TRBD1 or TRBD2 (5 bases each). Germline values: CDR1 SGHAT, CDR2 FQNNGV. The CDR3 length is 13 residues. V shed 5 bases and J shed 3 bases, with 11 bases lying between them. The CDR3 spells CASSPRDLYEQYF. For the CDR3, the DNA is TGTGCCAGCAGCCCCAGGGACCTCTACGAGCAGTACTTC.

This chain connects TRBV5-4 to TRBJ2-3; D may be TRBD1 or TRBD2 (5 bases each). The CDR3 is 17 amino acids. CDR1 and CDR2 (germline): SGHNT, YYREEE (reference sequence). The V gene lost 2 bases and the J gene lost 2 bases, with 18 bases spanning the gap. The CDR3 reads CASSFGGSAGVTDTQYF. The CDR3 DNA reads as TGTGCCAGCAGCTTTGGGGGTAGCGCCGGGGTCACAGATACGCAGTATTTT. The full variable domain, its missing parts supplied by reference TRBV5-4 and TRBJ2-3, is ETGVTQSPTHLIKTRGQQVTLRCSSQSGHNTVSWYQQALGQGPQFIFQYYREEENGRGNFPPRFSGLQFPNYSSELNVNALELDDSALYLCASSFGGSAGVTDTQYFGPGTRLTVL.

This rearrangement joins TRBV9 to TRBJ1-2; TRBD1 matches 8 bases. The CDR3 extends over 19 amino acids. The germline V gene encodes CDR1 SGDLS and CDR2 YYNGEE. The ends lost 4 bases at V and 8 bases at J; junction bases unmatched: 25. The CDR3: CASSHNSDRDGGPIAGYTF. The DNA of the CDR3 is TGTGCCAGCAGCCATAACTCGGACAGGGACGGGGGTCCAATCGCGGGCTACACCTTC. The entire variable domain, with the rest obtained from reference TRBV9 and TRBJ1-2, is as follows: DSGVTQTPKHLITATGQRVTLRCSPRSGDLSVYWYQQSLDQGLQFLIQYYNGEERAKGNILERFSAQQFPDLHSELNLSSLELGDSALYFCASSHNSDRDGGPIAGYTFGSGTRLTVV.

The V call is TRBV5-1, the J call TRBJ2-1, with 7 bases matching TRBD2. Germline CDR1 and CDR2: SGHRS and YFSETQ. The CDR3 extends over 15 amino acids. V shed 3 bases and J 10 bases; nucleotides not matched to a gene: 13. CDR3 in amino acids: CASSWGNQAGGEQFF. The DNA for the CDR3 is TGCGCCAGCAGCTGGGGTAACCAGGCCGGGGGGGAGCAGTTCTTC.

The chain employs TRBV7-8 and TRBJ2-3; possibly TRBD2 for D (6 bases). Trimming shortened V by 5 bases and J by 6 bases, and 12 bases separated the two germline ends. Germline V gene data show CDR1 as SGHVS and CDR2 as FQNEAQ. The CDR3 is made up of 13 amino acids. CDR3 DNA: TGTGCCAGCAGCCTTAAGGGGACTGATACGCAGTATTTT. This sequence encodes CASSLKGTDTQYF.

The V gene is TRBV3-1 (or the pseudogene TRBV3-2), the J gene TRBJ1-1; D unresolved. V lost 1 base and J 1 base, leaving 7 bases between the germline ends. Germline CDR1 LGHDT, CDR2 YNNKEL (reference sequence). This CDR3 spans 14 amino acids. CDR3 bases: TGTGCCAGCAGCCAAGGACGGAGGAACACTGAAGCTTTCTTT. Its protein product is CASSQGRRNTEAFF.

This clone was picked up a small number of times. This rearrangement joins TRBV5-1 to TRBJ1-2, with unresolved D. Germline values: CDR1 SGHRS, CDR2 YFSETQ. The CDR3 is 16 amino acids. Trimming stripped 0 bases from V and 3 bases from J, with 15 bases between. This CDR3 is CASSLGLSAGDYGYTF. The CDR3 DNA sequence: TGCGCCAGCAGCTTGGGTTTATCGGCAGGAGACTATGGCTACACCTTC.

This chain connects TRBV11-2 to TRBJ2-7; D is uncertain. This CDR3 is 15 amino acids long. Germline CDR1 and CDR2: SGHAT and FQNNGV. Trimming cost V 3 bases and J 6 bases, with 18 bases left between them. The CDR3 DNA is TGTGCCAGCAGCTTTCGCAGGCCACCCGTTCCCGAGCAGTACTTC. It specifies CASSFRRPPVPEQYF.

The chain combines TRBV6-5 with TRBJ1-6; TRBD1 agrees at 7 bases. There are 15 residues in the CDR3. From germline, CDR1 is MNHEY and CDR2 SVGAGI. With V trimmed by 6 bases and J by 5 bases, 7 bases remained unmatched. CDR3 region: CASSERQGHNSPLHF. The CDR3 nucleotides read TGTGCCAGCAGCGAGAGACAGGGCCATAATTCACCCCTCCACTTT.

A note on this clone: The same CDR3 also results from other DNA sequences found in this sample. CDR3 sequence (DNA): TGTGCCAGCAGCCCTAGCGGGAACACAGATACGCAGTATTTT. Translation gives CASSPSGNTDTQYF. The V and J genes are TRBV7-9 and TRBJ2-3; TRBD2 agrees at 9 bases. CDR1 is SEHNR, CDR2 FQNEAQ, per germline (reference sequence). V was clipped by 5 bases and J by 2 bases; unmatched bases: 2. This CDR3 contains 14 residues.

The CDR3 DNA follows: TGTGCCAGCAGCGTAGGACCTACGGCTAACTATGGCTACACCTTC. Amino acid sequence: CASSVGPTANYGYTF. The chain links TRBV2 to TRBJ1-2; D ambiguous. The CDR3 totals 15 residues. The V end was cut by 6 bases, the J end by 0 bases, with 14 bases between. Germline V gene lookup returns CDR1 SNHLY and CDR2 FYNNEI.

V and J are TRBV7-8 and TRBJ2-2, with D hard to call. Trimming removed 6 bases from V and 7 bases from J, with 9 bases in between. The CDR3 consists of 12 residues. The germline V gene has CDR1 SGHVS and CDR2 FQNEAQ. The CDR3 region is CASSTSGGELFF. The CDR3 bases are TGTGCCAGCAGTACGTCCGGCGGGGAGCTGTTTTTT. Based on the CDR3 plus reference TRBV7-8 and TRBJ2-2, the full variable domain is GAGVSQSPRYKVAKRGQDVALRCDPISGHVSLFWYQQALGQGPEFLTYFQNEAQLDKSGLPSDRFFAERPEGSVSTLKIQRTQQEDSAVYLCASSTSGGELFFGEGSRLTVL.